A selection of T cell receptor beta chains follows, all from one sample in a study of cytomegalovirus exposure and HLA in healthy donors. Generated by immunoSEQ multiplex PCR, the TCRdb table keeps only in-frame clones and is missing some. The top ten clones hold roughly 25% of a sample with around 85,000 clones, 80% of them seen once. Sequencing was done on a sample of PBMCs. All receptors derive from a woman aged 45 to 65 in good health and CMV-seropositive. CDR3s include the opening cysteine and the closing phenylalanine or tryptophan. D genes are given only for firm matches. Rows may omit the clone size; those that give it use once, few, many or a size class.

J | V | size | D | DNA | CDR3
TRBJ1-6 | TRBV30 | NA | NA | TGTGCCTGGAGGGGCGCGGGGAATTCACCCCTCCACTTT | CAWRGAGNSPLHF
TRBJ2-2 | TRBV5-1 | once | TRBD2 | TGCGCCAGCAGCCTCCGGGCTAGCGGGGGGCCCATTGATTGGAGAACCGGGGAGCTGTTTTTT | CASSLRASGGPIDWRTGELFF
TRBJ1-3 | TRBV19 | NA | TRBD1 | TGTGCCAGTAGTATCACTCGGGACAGGAGCTCTGGAAACACCATATATTTT | CASSITRDRSSGNTIYF
TRBJ2-6 | TRBV6-1 | NA | NA | TGTGCCAGCAGCCGAGGGGGCTCTGGGGCCAACGTCCTGACTTTC | CASSRGGSGANVLTF
TRBJ2-3 | TRBV6-4 | few | TRBD2 | TGTGCCAGCGCGACTAGCGGTGGTAAAGATACGCAGTATTTT | CASATSGGKDTQYF
TRBJ1-2 | TRBV2 | NA | NA | TGTGCCAGCAGTCCCCTTTGGACAAGAACCTATGGCTACACCTTC | CASSPLWTRTYGYTF
TRBJ2-2 | TRBV5-1 | once | NA | TGCGCCAGCAGCCCTAACACCGGGGAGCTGTTTTTT | CASSPNTGELFF
TRBJ2-1 | TRBV7-8 | few | TRBD2 | TGTGCCAGCAGCGTCGTAATGGGGGGGTATGAGCAGTTCTTC | CASSVVMGGYEQFF
TRBJ2-6 | TRBV11-2 | few | NA | TGTGCCAGCAGCCTCGCTGGGGCCAACGTCCTGACTTTC | CASSLAGANVLTF
TRBJ2-1 | TRBV10-2 | NA | TRBD2 | TGCGCCAGCAGTCTTTCTGCGGGAGGGTACAATGAGCAGTTCTTC | CASSLSAGGYNEQFF
TRBJ2-5 | TRBV5-6 | NA | NA | TGTGCCAGCAGCCCGGACATTTTGGAGACCCAGTACTTC | CASSPDILETQYF
TRBJ2-1 | TRBV19 | few | TRBD1 | TGTGCCAGTAGTATGGACAGGTACTCCTACAATGAGCAGTTCTTC | CASSMDRYSYNEQFF
TRBJ2-3 | TRBV5-1 | NA | TRBD2 | TGCGCCAGCAGCTTGCGGGGGGTGGATACGCAGTATTTT | CASSLRGVDTQYF
TRBJ1-3 | TRBV27 | NA | NA | TGTGCCAGCAGTTTAAGTAGTGGAAACACCATATATTTT | CASSLSSGNTIYF
TRBJ1-5 | TRBV27 | few | NA | TGTGCCAGCAGTTCCAAGGAGTTCCAGCCCCAGCATTTT | CASSSKEFQPQHF
TRBJ2-7 | TRBV27 | NA | NA | TGTGCCAGCAGTCCCTCGACTTCTTCCTACGAGCAGTACTTC | CASSPSTSSYEQYF
TRBJ1-4 | TRBV18 | NA | NA | TGTGCCAGCTCACCTTCCAGGCTAACTAATGAAAAACTGTTTTTT | CASSPSRLTNEKLFF
TRBJ2-7 | TRBV14 | NA | NA | TGTGCCAGCAGCCTCGGAGAGGGGGACGAGCAGTACTTC | CASSLGEGDEQYF
TRBJ2-3 | TRBV6-1 | NA | TRBD2 | TGTGCCAGCAGTGTACTAGCGGGGGGGAACACAGATACGCAGTATTTT | CASSVLAGGNTDTQYF
TRBJ1-5 | TRBV5-6 | NA | TRBD1 | TGTGCCAGCAGCTTGGGCAGGGGGATTAGGCAGCCCCAGCATTTT | CASSLGRGIRQPQHF
TRBJ1-3 | TRBV6-1 | NA | NA | TGTGCCAGCAGTGAAAAAAGGGGAACGGGAAACACCATATATTTT | CASSEKRGTGNTIYF
TRBJ2-5 | TRBV4-1 | few | TRBD2 | TGCGCCAGCAGCCAACTAGCGGGGGGGCTGGTGGACCAAGAGACCCAGTACTTC | CASSQLAGGLVDQETQYF
TRBJ1-5 | TRBV2 | NA | NA | TGTGCCAGCAGTGAGTTTGTGCGGGGCAATCAGCCCCAGCATTTT | CASSEFVRGNQPQHF
TRBJ2-7 | TRBV7-2 | once | TRBD2 | TGTGCCAGCAGCTCCTCTAGCGGGGGGGCCTTCGAGCAGTACTTC | CASSSSSGGAFEQYF
TRBJ2-5 | TRBV11-2 | NA | NA | TGTGCCAGCAGCTTGGAGGGAGAGACCCAGTACTTC | CASSLEGETQYF
TRBJ1-1 | TRBV7-3 | NA | NA | TGTGCCAGCAGCTTAATCAGGGACACTGAAGCTTTCTTT | CASSLIRDTEAFF
TRBJ1-4 | TRBV7-9 | NA | TRBD1 | TGTTCCAGCAGCCCTTCGGGACAGGGGCTTCAAAAACTGTTTTTT | CSSSPSGQGLQKLFF
TRBJ2-1 | TRBV5-8 | NA | TRBD2 | TGTGCCAGCAGCTTGGAGCCTAGCGGGATATACAATGAGCAGTTCTTC | CASSLEPSGIYNEQFF
TRBJ1-1 | TRBV5-1 | NA | NA | TGCGCCAGCAGCTTGGGAGCTTACCAAAACACTGAAGCTTTCTTT | CASSLGAYQNTEAFF
TRBJ2-3 | TRBV6-5 | NA | NA | TGTGCCAGCAGGGAGGTAGGAAGCACAGATACGCAGTATTTT | CASREVGSTDTQYF
TRBJ1-1 | TRBV10-2 | NA | NA | TGCGCCAGCACCCCGCAGAGGGCGGCGACTGAAGCTTTCTTT | CASTPQRAATEAFF
TRBJ2-5 | TRBV30 | NA | TRBD2 | TGTGCCTGGAGGAGACTAGCGGGAGGGATGTACTTC | CAWRRLAGGMYF
TRBJ1-1 | TRBV19 | NA | NA | TGTGCCAGTACGCCCCCGGGGGGGAACACTGAAGCTTTCTTT | CASTPPGGNTEAFF
TRBJ1-2 | TRBV5-1 | NA | NA | TGCGCCAGCAGCTTAGCAGGGAAAGAGGATGGCTACACCTTC | CASSLAGKEDGYTF
TRBJ1-1 | TRBV4-1 | NA | NA | TGCGCCAGCAGCCAGGGGGGGATATTGAACACTGAAGCTTTCTTT | CASSQGGILNTEAFF